This record concerns one T cell receptor beta chain sequence. Original handling: The authors estimated nucleated cell counts from reference gene primer amplification. Libraries were prepared by immunoSEQ multiplex PCR; TCRdb keeps only in-frame clonotypes and omits some of them. The DNA gave D and trimming, while V, J and clone size come from that table. The data contain a few hundred thousand clones, about 86% of them singletons. The CDR3 totals 16 residues. V dropped 0 bases and J dropped 6 bases, with 15 bases sitting between them. The germline CDR1 and CDR2 sequences are MNHEY and SVGAGI. These data originate in a study of blood T cell repertoires in COVID-19. On the study more broadly: T cells, B-cell-depleted T cells, or PBMCs supplied cDNA or gDNA.

The receptor's source is a man aged 45-65 years with active or convalescent COVID-19. V and J are TRBV6-5 and TRBJ1-5; D gene unclear. What was sequenced was peripheral blood. CDR3 sequence (DNA): TGTGCCAGCAGTTACTCGCATAGTGAACGCGGTCAGCCCCAGCATTTT. Amino acid sequence: CASSYSHSERGQPQHF.